Sequencing of this T cell receptor (beta chain) was carried out in a study of T cell repertoires in cytomegalovirus infection. Study-level background: Evidence of both CMV infection and a matching HLA type came from public TCR beta signatures. Study-level results: The ex vivo response was dominated by HLA-C-restricted CMV-specific TCR beta clonotypes. Totalled public TCR beta family frequency picked out people who carried CMV plus the relevant HLA.

Each CDR3 protein gets one entry after TCRdb re-called the reads with MiXCR. Counted here are under 200,000 distinct CDR3 sequences, less than 25% occurring once; the ten biggest clones make up about 25%. Trimming pared 1 base from V and 4 bases from J, leaving 14 bases between. There are 15 residues in the CDR3. Germline loops: CDR1 SGHAT, CDR2 FQNNGV. This clonotype was seen a few times. The antigen remains undetermined. Sequences were derived from CD8+ T cells from cultured PBMCs, sampled from culture after CMV antigen stimulation. The chain couples TRBV11-2 to TRBJ2-7; D remains unclear. This clonotype was obtained from a human donor in good health (CMV status not recorded). Some clones in this sample may be carry-over from other donors' samples. CDR3: CASSLGLGLGYEQYF. CDR3 sequence (DNA): TGTGCCAGCAGCTTAGGGTTAGGGCTTGGGTACGAGCAGTACTTC.